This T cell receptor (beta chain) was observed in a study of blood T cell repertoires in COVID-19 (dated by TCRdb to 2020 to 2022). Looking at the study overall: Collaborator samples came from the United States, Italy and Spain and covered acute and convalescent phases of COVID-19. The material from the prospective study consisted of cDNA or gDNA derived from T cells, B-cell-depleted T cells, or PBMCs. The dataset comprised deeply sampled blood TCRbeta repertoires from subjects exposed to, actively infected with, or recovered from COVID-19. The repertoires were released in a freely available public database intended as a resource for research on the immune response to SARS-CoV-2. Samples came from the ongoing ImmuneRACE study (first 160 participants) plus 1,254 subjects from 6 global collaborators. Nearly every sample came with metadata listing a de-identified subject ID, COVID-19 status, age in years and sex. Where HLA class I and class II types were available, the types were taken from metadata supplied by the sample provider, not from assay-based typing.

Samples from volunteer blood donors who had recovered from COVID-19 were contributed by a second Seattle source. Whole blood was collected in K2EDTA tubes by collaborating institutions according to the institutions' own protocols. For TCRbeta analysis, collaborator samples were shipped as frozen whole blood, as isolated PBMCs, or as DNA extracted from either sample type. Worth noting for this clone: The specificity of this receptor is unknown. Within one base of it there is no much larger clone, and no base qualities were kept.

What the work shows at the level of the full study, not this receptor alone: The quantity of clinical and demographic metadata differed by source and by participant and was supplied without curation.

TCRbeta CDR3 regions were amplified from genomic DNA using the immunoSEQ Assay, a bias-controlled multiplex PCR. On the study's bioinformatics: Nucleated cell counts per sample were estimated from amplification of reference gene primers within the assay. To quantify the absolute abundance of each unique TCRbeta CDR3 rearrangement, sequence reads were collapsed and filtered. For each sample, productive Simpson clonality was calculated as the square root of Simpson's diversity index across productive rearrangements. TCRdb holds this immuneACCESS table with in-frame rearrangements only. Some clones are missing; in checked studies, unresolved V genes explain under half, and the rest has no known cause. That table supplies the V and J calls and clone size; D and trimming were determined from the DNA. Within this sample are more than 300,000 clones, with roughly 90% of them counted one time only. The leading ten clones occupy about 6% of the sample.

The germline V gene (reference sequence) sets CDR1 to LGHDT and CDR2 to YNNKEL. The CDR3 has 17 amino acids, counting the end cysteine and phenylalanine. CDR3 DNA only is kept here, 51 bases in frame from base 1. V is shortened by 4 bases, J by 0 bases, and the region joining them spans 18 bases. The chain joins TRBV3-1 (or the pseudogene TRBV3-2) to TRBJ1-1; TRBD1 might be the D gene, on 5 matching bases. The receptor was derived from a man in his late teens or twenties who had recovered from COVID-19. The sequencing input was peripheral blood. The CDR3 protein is CASSLGSRGVVNTEAFF. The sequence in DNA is TGTGCCAGCAGCCTCGGATCCCGGGGGGTAGTGAACACTGAAGCTTTCTTT.